At least ten counts were recorded for the clone carrying this TCR beta chain. What it binds is unknown. TCRdb re-derived calls from the 5' RACE reads in MiXCR, one entry per CDR3 protein. The sample includes under 12,000 distinct CDR3 sequences, 5% to 6.5% of them seen just once. Germline lookup yields CDR1 DFQATT and CDR2 SNEGSKA (reference sequence). The CDR3 runs to 14 residues. V gave up 3 bases and J gave up 4 bases; unmatched junction bases: 7. Time point defined: sample taken at primary tumor resection. This record comes from a study of spatial heterogeneity in lung cancer. Study-level findings and limits: Within tumors, counts of expanded alpha and beta TCRs tracked tumor mutation counts.

The sequence derives from a male donor with early-stage non-small cell lung cancer. The genes are TRBV20-1 and TRBJ2-7, with 9 bases lining up with TRBD2. The material was lung tumor tissue, obtained at surgery. The CDR3 protein is CSASSLAGRYEQYF. CDR3 sequence (DNA): TGCAGTGCTAGTAGTCTAGCGGGGCGGTACGAGCAGTACTTC.